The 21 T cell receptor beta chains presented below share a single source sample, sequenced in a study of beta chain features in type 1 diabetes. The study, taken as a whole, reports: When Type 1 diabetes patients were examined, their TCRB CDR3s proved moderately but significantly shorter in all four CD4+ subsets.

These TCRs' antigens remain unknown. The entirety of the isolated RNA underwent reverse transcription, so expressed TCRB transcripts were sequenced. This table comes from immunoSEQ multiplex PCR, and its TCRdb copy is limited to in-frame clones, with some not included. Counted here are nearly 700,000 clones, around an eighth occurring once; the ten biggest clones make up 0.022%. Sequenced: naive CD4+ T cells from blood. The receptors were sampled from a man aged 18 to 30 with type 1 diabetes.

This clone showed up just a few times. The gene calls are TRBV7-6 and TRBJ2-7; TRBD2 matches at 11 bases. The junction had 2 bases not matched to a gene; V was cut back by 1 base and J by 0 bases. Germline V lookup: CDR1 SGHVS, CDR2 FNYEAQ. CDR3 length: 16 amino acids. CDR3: CASSLGTSGLSYEQYF. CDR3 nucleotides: TGTGCCAGCAGCTTAGGGACTAGCGGGCTCTCCTACGAGCAGTACTTC. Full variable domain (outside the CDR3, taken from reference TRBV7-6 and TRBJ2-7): GAGVSQSPRYKVTKRGQDVALRCDPISGHVSLYWYRQALGQGPEFLTYFNYEAQQDKSGLPNDRFSAERPEGSISTLTIQRTEQRDSAMYRCASSLGTSGLSYEQYFGPGTRLTVT.

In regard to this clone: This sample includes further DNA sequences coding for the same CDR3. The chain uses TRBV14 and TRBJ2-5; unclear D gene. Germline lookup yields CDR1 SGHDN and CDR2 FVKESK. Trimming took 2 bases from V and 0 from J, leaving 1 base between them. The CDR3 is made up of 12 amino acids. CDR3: CASSQNQETQYF. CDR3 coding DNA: TGTGCCAGCAGCCAAAACCAAGAGACCCAGTACTTC. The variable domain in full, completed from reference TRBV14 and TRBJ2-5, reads EAGVTQFPSHSVIEKGQTVTLRCDPISGHDNLYWYRRVMGKEIKFLLHFVKESKQDESGMPNNRFLAERTGGTYSTLKVQPAELEDSGVYFCASSQNQETQYFGPGTRLLVL.

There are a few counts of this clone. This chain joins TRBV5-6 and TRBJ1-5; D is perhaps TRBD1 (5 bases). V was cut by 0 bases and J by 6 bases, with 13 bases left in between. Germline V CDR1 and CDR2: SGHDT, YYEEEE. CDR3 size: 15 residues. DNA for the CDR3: TGTGCCAGCAGCTTGGCAGGGACGGTGAGTCAGCCCCAGCATTTT. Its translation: CASSLAGTVSQPQHF.

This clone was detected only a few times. CDR3 sequence: CASSERGKGNIQYF. The CDR3 DNA reads TGTGCCAGCAGTGAAAGGGGTAAGGGCAACATTCAGTACTTC. The chain has TRBV25-1 and TRBJ2-4, with D perhaps matching TRBD1 (5 bases). Looked up from germline, CDR1 is MGHDK and CDR2 is SYGVNS. Deletions cut 2 bases from V and 7 bases from J, with 12 bases between. The CDR3 has 14 residues.

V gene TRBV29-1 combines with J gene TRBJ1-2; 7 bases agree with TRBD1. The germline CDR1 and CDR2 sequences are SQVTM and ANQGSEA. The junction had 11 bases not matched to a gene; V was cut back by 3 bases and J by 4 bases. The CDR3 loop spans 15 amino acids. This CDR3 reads CSVDIAAGGPYGYTF. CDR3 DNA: TGCAGCGTTGATATTGCGGCAGGGGGACCCTATGGCTACACCTTC.

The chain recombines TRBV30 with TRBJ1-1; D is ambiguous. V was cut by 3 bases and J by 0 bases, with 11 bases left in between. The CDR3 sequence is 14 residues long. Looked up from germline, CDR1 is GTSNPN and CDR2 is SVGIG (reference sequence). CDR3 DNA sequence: TGTGCCTGGAGGAGGACGGACCTGAACACTGAAGCTTTCTTT. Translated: CAWRRTDLNTEAFF.

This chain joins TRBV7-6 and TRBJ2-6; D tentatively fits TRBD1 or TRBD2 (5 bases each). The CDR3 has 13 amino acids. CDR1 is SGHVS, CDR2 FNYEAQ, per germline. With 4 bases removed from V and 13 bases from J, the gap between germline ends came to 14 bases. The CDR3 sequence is CASSSGTIGVLTF. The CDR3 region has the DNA TGTGCCAGCAGCTCCGGGACCATAGGGGTCCTGACTTTC.

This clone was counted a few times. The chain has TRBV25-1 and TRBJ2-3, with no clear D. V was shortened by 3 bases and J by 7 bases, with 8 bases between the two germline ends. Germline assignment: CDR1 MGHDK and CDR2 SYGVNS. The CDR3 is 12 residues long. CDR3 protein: CASSDLRNTQYF. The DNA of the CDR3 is TGTGCCAGCAGTGACCTTAGGAATACGCAGTATTTT.

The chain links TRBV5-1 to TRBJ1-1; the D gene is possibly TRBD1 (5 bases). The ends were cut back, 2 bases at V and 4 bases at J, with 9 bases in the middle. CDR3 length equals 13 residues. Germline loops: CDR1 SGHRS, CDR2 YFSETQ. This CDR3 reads CASSFDSSTEAFF. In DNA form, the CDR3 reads TGCGCCAGCAGCTTTGACAGCAGCACTGAAGCTTTCTTT. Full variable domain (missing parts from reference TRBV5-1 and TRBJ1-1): KAGVTQTPRYLIKTRGQQVTLSCSPISGHRSVSWYQQTPGQGLQFLFEYFSETQRNKGNFPGRFSGRQFSNSRSEMNVSTLELGDSALYLCASSFDSSTEAFFGQGTRLTVV.

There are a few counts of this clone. CDR3 nucleotides: TGTGCCAGTAGTATAACAGCAACTAATGAAAAACTGTTTTTT. Encoded protein: CASSITATNEKLFF. The V and J genes are TRBV19 and TRBJ1-4; D call uncertain. Germline loops: CDR1 LNHDA, CDR2 SQIVND (reference sequence). This CDR3 has 14 residues. The V gene lost 2 bases and the J gene lost 0 bases, with 4 bases spanning the gap.

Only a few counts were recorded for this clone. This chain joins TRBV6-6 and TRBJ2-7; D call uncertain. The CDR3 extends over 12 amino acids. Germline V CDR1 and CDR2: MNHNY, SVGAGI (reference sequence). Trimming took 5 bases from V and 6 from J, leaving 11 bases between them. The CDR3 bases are TGTGCCAGCAGTCCCCCCGGGTTCGAGCAGTACTTC. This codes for CASSPPGFEQYF.

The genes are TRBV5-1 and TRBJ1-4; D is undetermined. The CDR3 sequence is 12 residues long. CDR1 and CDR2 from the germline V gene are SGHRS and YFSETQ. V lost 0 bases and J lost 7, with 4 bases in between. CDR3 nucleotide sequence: TGCGCCAGCAGCTTGGATACTGAAAAACTGTTTTTT. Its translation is CASSLDTEKLFF. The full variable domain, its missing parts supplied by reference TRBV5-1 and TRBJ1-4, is KAGVTQTPRYLIKTRGQQVTLSCSPISGHRSVSWYQQTPGQGLQFLFEYFSETQRNKGNFPGRFSGRQFSNSRSEMNVSTLELGDSALYLCASSLDTEKLFFGSGTQLSVL.

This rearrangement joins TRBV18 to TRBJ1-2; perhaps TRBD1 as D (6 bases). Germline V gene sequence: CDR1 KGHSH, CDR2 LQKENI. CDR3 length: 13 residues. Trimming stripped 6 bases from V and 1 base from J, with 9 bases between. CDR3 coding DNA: TGTGCCAGCTCTCAACAGGGTAACTATGGCTACACCTTC. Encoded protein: CASSQQGNYGYTF.

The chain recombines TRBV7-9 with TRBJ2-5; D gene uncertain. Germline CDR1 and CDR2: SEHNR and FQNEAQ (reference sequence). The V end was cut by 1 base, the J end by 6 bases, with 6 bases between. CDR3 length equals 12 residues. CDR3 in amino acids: CASSLERKTQYF. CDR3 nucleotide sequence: TGTGCCAGCAGCTTAGAAAGAAAGACCCAGTACTTC.

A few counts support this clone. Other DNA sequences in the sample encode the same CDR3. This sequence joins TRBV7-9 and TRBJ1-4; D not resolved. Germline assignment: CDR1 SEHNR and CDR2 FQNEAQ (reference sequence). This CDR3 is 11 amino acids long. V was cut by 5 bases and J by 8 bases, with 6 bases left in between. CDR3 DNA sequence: TGTGCCAGCAGCCCGGGGGAAAAACTGTTTTTT. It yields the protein CASSPGEKLFF.

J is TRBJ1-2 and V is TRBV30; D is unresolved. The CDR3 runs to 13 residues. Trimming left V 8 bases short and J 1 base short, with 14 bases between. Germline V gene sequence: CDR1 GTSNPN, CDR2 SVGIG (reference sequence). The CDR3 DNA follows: TGTGCCCGACCCAGGACGGATAACTATGGCTACACCTTC. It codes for CARPRTDNYGYTF.

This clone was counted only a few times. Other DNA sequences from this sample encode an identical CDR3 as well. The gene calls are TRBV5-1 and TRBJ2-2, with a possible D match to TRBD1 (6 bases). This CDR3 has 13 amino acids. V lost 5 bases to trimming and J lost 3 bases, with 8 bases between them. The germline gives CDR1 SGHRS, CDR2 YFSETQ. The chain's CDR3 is CASRDRDTGELFF. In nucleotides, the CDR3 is TGCGCCAGCAGGGACAGAGACACCGGGGAGCTGTTTTTT.

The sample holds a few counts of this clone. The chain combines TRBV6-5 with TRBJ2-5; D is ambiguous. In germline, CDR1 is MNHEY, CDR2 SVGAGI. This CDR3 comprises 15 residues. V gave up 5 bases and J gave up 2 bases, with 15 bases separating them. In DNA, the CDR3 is TGTGCCAGCAGTCTAGGGTGGTTGGGGCAAGAGACCCAGTACTTC. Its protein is CASSLGWLGQETQYF.

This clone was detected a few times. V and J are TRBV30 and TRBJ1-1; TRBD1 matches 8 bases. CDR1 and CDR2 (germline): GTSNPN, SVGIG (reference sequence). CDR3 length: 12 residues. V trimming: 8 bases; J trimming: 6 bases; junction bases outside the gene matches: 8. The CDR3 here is CAGDRTGSEAFF. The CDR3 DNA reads TGTGCCGGGGACCGGACAGGGTCTGAAGCTTTCTTT.

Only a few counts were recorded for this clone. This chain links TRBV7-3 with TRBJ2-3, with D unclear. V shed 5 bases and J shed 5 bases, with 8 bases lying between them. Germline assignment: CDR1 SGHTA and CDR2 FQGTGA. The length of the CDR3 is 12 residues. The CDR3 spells CASSRTGDTQYF. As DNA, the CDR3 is TGTGCCAGCAGCCGCACTGGAGATACGCAGTATTTT. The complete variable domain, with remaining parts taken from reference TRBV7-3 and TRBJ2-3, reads GAGVSQTPSNKVTEKGKYVELRCDPISGHTALYWYRQSLGQGPEFLIYFQGTGAADDSGLPNDRFFAVRPEGSVSTLKIQRTERGDSAVYLCASSRTGDTQYFGPGTRLTVL.

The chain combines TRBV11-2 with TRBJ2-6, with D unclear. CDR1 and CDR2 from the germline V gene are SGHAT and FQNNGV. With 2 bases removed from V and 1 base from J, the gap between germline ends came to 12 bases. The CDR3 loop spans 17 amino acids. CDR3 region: CASSLNFGSSGANVLTF. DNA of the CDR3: TGTGCCAGCAGCTTAAACTTTGGCAGTTCTGGGGCCAACGTCCTGACTTTC.